The next 10 T cell receptor beta chains were all read from a single sample in a study of blood T cell repertoires in COVID-19. The table came from immunoSEQ multiplex PCR; TCRdb's copy has only in-frame clones and leaves some out. The repertoire holds some 260,000 clones, around 82% seen once, with roughly 3% in the top ten. The sample was peripheral blood. Receptor source: a woman between 18 and 29 years old with acute or convalescent COVID-19.

The chain recombines TRBV24-1 with TRBJ2-3; 7 nucleotides match TRBD2. V lost 4 bases and J lost 0; bases outside the gene matches: 9. CDR1 KGHDR and CDR2 SFDVKD come from the germline V gene. The CDR3 consists of 17 residues. The CDR3 sequence is CATSDLDWEGSTDTQYF. The CDR3 nucleotides read TGTGCCACCAGTGACCTTGACTGGGAGGGGAGCACAGATACGCAGTATTTT.

This chain connects TRBV6-5 to TRBJ1-3, with a possible D match to TRBD1 (6 bases). With 2 bases removed from V and 3 bases from J, the gap between germline ends came to 14 bases. The CDR3 spans 16 residues. CDR1 and CDR2 (germline): MNHEY, SVGAGI. CDR3 in amino acids: CASSYHPGEIGNTIYF. The CDR3, as DNA: TGTGCCAGCAGTTACCATCCAGGGGAAATTGGAAACACCATATATTTT.

V gene TRBV3-1 (or the pseudogene TRBV3-2) combines with J gene TRBJ2-1, with 7 bases identical to TRBD2. From germline, CDR1 is LGHDT and CDR2 YNNKEL (reference sequence). There are 15 residues in the CDR3. V lost 10 bases, J lost 5 bases, and 14 bases stayed unmatched. In nucleotides, the CDR3 is TGTGCCACAACCTTGGGGGGGACTGTACACAATGAGCAGTTCTTC. Encoded protein: CATTLGGTVHNEQFF.

Turning to this clone: At one boundary the junction diverges from the germline segment, which might be a read error. The CDR3 protein is CASSRSTLTGPTVF. In DNA form, the CDR3 reads TGCGCCAGCAGCCGAAGTACCTTGACAGGCCCCACAGTCTTC. The chain carries TRBV5-1 and TRBJ2-7; D is possibly TRBD1 (6 bases). The CDR3 totals 14 residues. The V gene's germline CDR1 is SGHRS and CDR2 YFSETQ.

The V and J genes are TRBV5-6 and TRBJ2-5; TRBD2 is a possible D gene (5 bases). Trimming took 4 bases from V and 3 from J, leaving 22 bases between them. CDR3 length: 17 amino acids. In germline, CDR1 is SGHDT, CDR2 YYEEEE. The CDR3 DNA sequence: TGTGCCAGCAGCCCCCTCTCTCAGCAGGTAGCGAAAGAGACCCAGTACTTC. Translated: CASSPLSQQVAKETQYF.

V usage is TRBV7-2 and J usage is TRBJ1-1; D is perhaps TRBD1 (6 bases). The germline V and J ends were trimmed by 5 bases and 8 bases, with 15 bases remaining between them. This CDR3 comprises 13 residues. Germline values: CDR1 SGHTA, CDR2 FQGNSA. CDR3: CASSRIPGDEAFF. The CDR3 DNA reads TGTGCCAGCAGCCGAATCCCAGGGGACGAAGCTTTCTTT.

V gene TRBV2 combines with J gene TRBJ2-7; TRBD2 agrees at 7 bases. Germline CDR1 SNHLY, CDR2 FYNNEI. The CDR3 spans 13 residues. Trimming cost V 9 bases and J 5 bases; bases outside gene matches: 10. The CDR3 spells CASNSGRSNEQYF. The CDR3 DNA reads TGTGCCAGTAATAGCGGGCGTAGTAACGAGCAGTACTTC.

The V and J genes are TRBV5-6 and TRBJ1-3, with D hard to call. Germline V CDR1 and CDR2: SGHDT, YYEEEE. V shed 4 bases and J shed 2 bases, with 7 bases lying between them. The CDR3 is made up of 13 amino acids. Here the CDR3 reads CASSPGPGNTIYF. CDR3 nucleotides: TGTGCCAGCAGCCCTGGGCCTGGAAACACCATATATTTT. Full variable domain (remainder filled in from reference TRBV5-6 and TRBJ1-3): DAGVTQSPTHLIKTRGQQVTLRCSPKSGHDTVSWYQQALGQGPQFIFQYYEEEERQRGNFPDRFSGHQFPNYSSELNVNALLLGDSALYLCASSPGPGNTIYFGEGSWLTVV.

The chain joins TRBV19 to TRBJ2-7, with D perhaps TRBD2 (5 bases). V gave up 3 bases and J gave up 2 bases, with 11 bases separating them. The CDR3 sequence is 14 residues long. Germline CDR1 is LNHDA and CDR2 is SQIVND (reference sequence). As DNA, the CDR3 is TGTGCCAGTAGTATCTGGGAGCGTCCCTACGAGCAGTACTTC. Translation: CASSIWERPYEQYF.

This sequence joins TRBV30 and TRBJ1-4; no clear D gene. CDR1 GTSNPN and CDR2 SVGIG come from the germline V gene (reference sequence). Trimming removed 2 bases at V and 8 bases at J, with 12 bases between. The CDR3 extends over 13 amino acids. CDR3 sequence (DNA): TGTGCCTGGAGTATTGGGAGCTTCGAAAAACTGTTTTTT. As protein: CAWSIGSFEKLFF.